Shown below are 3 T cell receptor beta chains from a single sample sequenced in a study of T cell changes during pregnancy in multiple sclerosis. TCRdb's table, derived via immunoSEQ multiplex PCR, lists solely in-frame clones and lacks some. This sample has more than 45,000 clones; about 93% occur once, and the top ten carry roughly 0.5%. The sequencing used CD4+ T cells from peripheral blood mononuclear cells, collected in the first trimester of pregnancy. All receptors derive from a female donor with multiple sclerosis, enrolled in a pregnancy study.

The chain recombines TRBV5-1 with TRBJ1-2; 12 bases are a match to TRBD1. The CDR3 runs 17 residues. V was pared by 2 bases and J by 3 bases, with 8 bases of the junction left unmatched. CDR1 and CDR2 (germline): SGHRS, YFSETQ. The chain's CDR3 is CASSFRDRGPFDYGYTF. CDR3 bases: TGCGCCAGCAGCTTCAGGGACAGGGGGCCGTTTGACTATGGCTACACCTTC.

The chain combines TRBV5-5 with TRBJ1-5; D possibly corresponds to TRBD1 (6 bases). The CDR3 sequence is 16 residues long. Trimming stripped 3 bases from V and 7 bases from J, with 20 bases between. Germline values: CDR1 SGHKS, CDR2 YYEKEE (reference sequence). The CDR3 protein is CASSSDTGTHGQPQHF. The CDR3 nucleotides read TGTGCCAGCAGCTCGGATACCGGGACACATGGACAGCCCCAGCATTTT.

In this sample, this clone turned up a few times. Written as DNA, the CDR3 is TGCGCCAGCAGCCAAGACGTTGAGGGGGTTGCTCAGCCCCAGCATTTT. Its translation: CASSQDVEGVAQPQHF. V and J are TRBV4-1 and TRBJ1-5; perhaps TRBD1 as D (6 bases). This CDR3 is built from 16 residues. The V and J ends lost 0 bases and 6 bases respectively, with 15 bases between them. Germline V CDR1 and CDR2: MGHRA, YSYEKL.